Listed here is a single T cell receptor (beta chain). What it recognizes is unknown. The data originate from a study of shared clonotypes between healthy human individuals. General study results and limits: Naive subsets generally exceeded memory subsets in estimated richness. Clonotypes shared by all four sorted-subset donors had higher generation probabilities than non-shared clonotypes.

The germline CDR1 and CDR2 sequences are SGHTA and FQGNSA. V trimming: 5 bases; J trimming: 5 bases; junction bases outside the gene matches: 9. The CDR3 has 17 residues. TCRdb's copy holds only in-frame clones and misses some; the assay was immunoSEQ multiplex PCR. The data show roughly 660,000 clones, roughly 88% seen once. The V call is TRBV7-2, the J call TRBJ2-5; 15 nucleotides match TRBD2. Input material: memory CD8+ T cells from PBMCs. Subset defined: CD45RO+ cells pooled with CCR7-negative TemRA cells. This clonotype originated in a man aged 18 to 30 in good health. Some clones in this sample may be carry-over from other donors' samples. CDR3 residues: CASSQGAGLAGGETQYF. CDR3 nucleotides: TGTGCCAGCAGCCAGGGGGCGGGACTAGCGGGAGGTGAGACCCAGTACTTC.